This T cell receptor beta chain was captured by sequencing in a study of blood T cell repertoires in COVID-19. There are 15 residues in the CDR3. The ends lost 4 bases at V and 2 bases at J; junction bases unmatched: 5. Looked up from germline, CDR1 is SGHRS and CDR2 is YFSETQ. Profiling relied on immunoSEQ multiplex PCR, and the TCRdb table lists in-frame clones only, not all of them. Of around 40,000 clones in the sample, approximately 85% were seen once. The receptor's source is a human donor in a cohort sampled during active COVID-19. Sequenced: peripheral blood. The J gene is TRBJ2-1, the V gene TRBV5-1; 8 bases map to TRBD2. The CDR3 coding sequence is TGCGCCAGCAGCCTACTAGCGGAGACCTACAATGAGCAGTTCTTC. Translated, it gives CASSLLAETYNEQFF.